Below, 26 T cell receptor beta chains from the same sample are listed, as sequenced in a study of regulatory T cells in long-lasting Graves disease. Relying on iRepertoire HTBI primers and Arm-PCR of CDR3 regions, the team built TCR beta libraries. TCRdb itself ran the multiplex PCR reads through MiXCR, one entry per CDR3 protein. Of around 500,000 distinct CDR3 sequences in the sample, around 15% are singletons; the top ten hold around 25%. The time point denotes: newly diagnosed GD, antithyroid drugs for less than 3 months. The TCR library was prepared using RNA isolated from PBMCs. These data were likewise used in another study, on T cells in Graves' hyperthyroidism and ophthalmopathy.

The source material was peripheral blood mononuclear cells (PBMCs), sampled at new diagnosis, from a patient treated with antithyroid drugs. The origin of the receptors is a woman aged 35 to 59 with Graves disease.

The V and J genes are TRBV12-3 or TRBV12-4 and TRBJ1-2; 8 nucleotides align to TRBD1. J was trimmed by 0 bases and V by 1 base; bases with no gene match: 10. This CDR3 spans 18 amino acids. The CDR3, as DNA: TGTGCCAGCAGTTTAGGATGGGACAGGAGGAGTTCTAACTATGGCTACACCTTC. It encodes CASSLGWDRRSSNYGYTF.

This clonotype was seen repeatedly, ten times or more. The chain employs TRBV18 and TRBJ1-3; D gene uncertain. Trimming cost V 5 bases and J 0 bases, with 8 bases left between them. CDR1 is KGHSH and CDR2 is LQKENI in the germline V gene. This CDR3 spans 14 amino acids. For the CDR3, the DNA is TGTGCCAGCTCAAACAGATCCTCTGGAAACACCATATATTTT. Residues: CASSNRSSGNTIYF. Together with reference TRBV18 and TRBJ1-3, the CDR3 gives the full variable domain: NAGVMQNPRHLVRRRGQEARLRCSPMKGHSHVYWYRQLPEEGLKFMVYLQKENIIDESGMPKERFSAEFPKEGPSILRIQQVVRGDSAAYFCASSNRSSGNTIYFGEGSWLTVV.

Ten or more counts support this clonotype. The chain links TRBV3-1 to TRBJ2-7; a weak D match, TRBD1 (5 bases). Trimming removed 1 base from V and 0 bases from J, with 10 bases in between. The CDR3 is made up of 15 amino acids. Germline lookup yields CDR1 LGHDT and CDR2 YNNKEL (reference sequence). The CDR3 coding sequence is TGTGCCAGCAGCCAAGTTTCAGGGAACTCCTACGAGCAGTACTTC. It encodes CASSQVSGNSYEQYF.

The rearrangement links TRBV7-2 to TRBJ2-7; D ambiguous. CDR3 size: 14 residues. The germline V gene has CDR1 SGHTA and CDR2 FQGNSA. Trimming cost V 5 bases and J 3 bases, with 14 bases left between them. The CDR3 here is CASSAQAAVYEQYF. The DNA of the CDR3 is TGTGCCAGCAGCGCTCAGGCCGCAGTCTACGAGCAGTACTTC.

In its sample, this clonotype was seen many times. The CDR3 DNA reads as TGTGCCACCAGCAGAGTTCTAGCAATCTATGGCTACACCTTC. It specifies CATSRVLAIYGYTF. This chain links TRBV15 with TRBJ1-2, with D uncertain. CDR3 length: 14 residues. Trimming shortened V by 1 base and J by 4 bases, and 10 bases separated the two germline ends. Germline V gene sequence: CDR1 LNHNV, CDR2 YYDKDF (reference sequence).

Many counts were recorded for this clonotype. J is TRBJ1-5 and V is TRBV28; D is ambiguous. From germline, CDR1 is MDHEN and CDR2 SYDVKM. The CDR3 runs to 16 residues. V lost 3 bases and J 1 base, leaving 13 bases between the germline ends. The CDR3 reads CASSFSGRGSNQPQHF. In DNA form, the CDR3 reads TGTGCCAGCAGTTTCAGTGGCCGGGGAAGCAATCAGCCCCAGCATTTT.

The genes are TRBV10-3 and TRBJ1-3; a weak D match, TRBD1 (5 bases). This CDR3 is built from 14 residues. The germline CDR1 and CDR2 sequences are ENHRY and SYGVKD. V was pared by 9 bases and J by 0 bases, with 12 bases between. The CDR3 loop reads CAMGLESSGNTIYF. DNA for the CDR3: TGTGCCATGGGACTGGAATCCTCTGGAAACACCATATATTTT.

With regard to this clonotype: One end of the junction does not line up with germline, which may come from a read error. The chain employs TRBV6-2 or TRBV6-3 and TRBJ1-2, with TRBD1 identical over 7 bases. Germline CDR1 and CDR2: MNHEY and SVGEGT. This CDR3 comprises 13 residues. The CDR3 is CASSYSRQGGFAF. The DNA for the CDR3 is TGTGCCAGCAGTTACTCGCGCCAGGGGGGGTTCGCCTTC.

The chain carries TRBV19 and TRBJ1-1; maybe TRBD1 (5 bases). V was clipped by 7 bases and J by 8 bases, with 17 bases between them. CDR1 and CDR2 from the germline V gene are LNHDA and SQIVND (reference sequence). This CDR3 comprises 13 residues. CDR3 bases: TGTGCCAGTATTCACTCCGGGACGCTGGAAGCTTTCTTT. It encodes CASIHSGTLEAFF.

This clonotype was recorded at least ten times. A much larger clone differs by one base, so this may be a read error. The chain links TRBV5-1 to TRBJ2-3; D uncertain. Germline values: CDR1 SGHRS, CDR2 YFSETQ. This CDR3 is 13 amino acids long. CDR3 sequence: CASSLVSTDTQYF. CDR3 nucleotide sequence: TGTGCCAGCAGCTTAGTGAGCACAGATACGCAGTATTTT.

This clonotype was observed at least ten times. The rearrangement joins TRBV6-1 to TRBJ1-1; tentative D call: TRBD1 (6 bases). The CDR3 covers 13 residues. Germline CDR1 is MNHNS and CDR2 is SASEGT. The germline V and J ends were trimmed by 4 bases and 3 bases, with 9 bases remaining between them. The CDR3 protein is CASSGGADTEAFF. CDR3 sequence (DNA): TGTGCCAGCAGTGGGGGGGCAGACACTGAAGCTTTCTTT.

This clonotype showed up just a few times. The rearrangement joins TRBV10-1 to TRBJ2-3; D is ambiguous. The CDR3 is made up of 16 amino acids. CDR1 and CDR2 (germline): WNHNN, SYGVQD (reference sequence). V lost 0 bases, J lost 2 bases, and 12 bases lay in between. CDR3 coding DNA: TGCGCCAGCAGTGAGTCGGCCGGTAGGCCCACAGATACGCAGTATTTT. It translates to CASSESAGRPTDTQYF.

V gene TRBV7-9 combines with J gene TRBJ1-2; no definite D call. Germline V CDR1 and CDR2: SEHNR, FQNEAQ (reference sequence). V lost 5 bases and J lost 8, with 12 bases in between. The CDR3 extends over 12 amino acids. CDR3 sequence: CASSTFTPGYTF. CDR3 nucleotides: TGTGCCAGCAGCACTTTTACCCCGGGCTACACCTTC.

The genes are TRBV6-5 and TRBJ2-7; TRBD1 aligns across 8 bases. The germline gives CDR1 MNHEY, CDR2 SVGAGI. The CDR3 is 14 amino acids. V was pared by 2 bases and J by 7 bases, with 7 bases of the junction left unmatched. Written as DNA, the CDR3 is TGTGCCAGCAGTTACACATGGACAGGGAATGAGCAGTACTTC. The encoded protein is CASSYTWTGNEQYF.

This clonotype was found many times. V gene TRBV28 combines with J gene TRBJ1-5; perhaps TRBD1 as D (6 bases). The germline gives CDR1 MDHEN, CDR2 SYDVKM. Trimming cost V 3 bases and J 8 bases, with 17 bases left between them. The CDR3 contains 15 residues. The CDR3 DNA reads as TGTGCCAGCAGTTTTCTATTGACAGGCGAGAAGCCCCAGCATTTT. Translation: CASSFLLTGEKPQHF.

In its sample, this clonotype was seen many times. V gene TRBV30 combines with J gene TRBJ2-3; possible D gene TRBD1, 7 bases. V dropped 2 bases and J dropped 4 bases, with 16 bases sitting between them. Germline V gene data show CDR1 as GTSNPN and CDR2 as SVGIG (reference sequence). This CDR3 is built from 15 residues. The CDR3 region is CAWSWRGLSSDTQYF. Written as DNA, the CDR3 is TGTGCCTGGAGTTGGAGGGGGCTATCATCAGATACGCAGTATTTT.

This clonotype was recorded many times. The V gene is TRBV3-1, the J gene TRBJ1-1; 9 nucleotides agree with TRBD1. CDR3 length equals 13 residues. The germline V gene has CDR1 LGHDT and CDR2 YNNKEL (reference sequence). V trimming: 4 bases; J trimming: 7 bases; junction bases outside the gene matches: 4. The CDR3 sequence is CASSLGQGFEAFF. In nucleotides, the CDR3 is TGTGCCAGCAGCCTGGGACAGGGTTTTGAAGCTTTCTTT.

This clonotype has ten or more counts. The chain is built from TRBV7-9 and TRBJ1-1, with a possible D match to TRBD1 (5 bases). The CDR3 sequence is 12 residues long. Germline V gene data show CDR1 as SEHNR and CDR2 as FQNEAQ (reference sequence). Deletions cut 9 bases from V and 1 base from J, with 9 bases between. The CDR3 DNA reads TGTGCCAGTGGGGGACCGAACACTGAAGCTTTCTTT. This encodes CASGGPNTEAFF.

In its sample, this clonotype was seen many times. The J gene is TRBJ1-5, the V gene TRBV2, with unresolved D. CDR3 length equals 14 residues. Germline V gives CDR1 SNHLY, CDR2 FYNNEI. Trimming shortened V by 4 bases and J by 0 bases, and 7 bases separated the two germline ends. The CDR3 DNA reads as TGTGCCAGCAGTGTATACAATAGCAATCAGCCCCAGCATTTT. Its protein product is CASSVYNSNQPQHF.

This clonotype occurred many times. The rearrangement joins TRBV29-1 to TRBJ2-3, with 9 bases lining up with TRBD1. Germline CDR1 and CDR2: SQVTM and ANQGSEA. The CDR3 runs to 12 residues. V dropped 7 bases and J dropped 3; count of bases not matched to a gene: 2. The CDR3 protein is CSADRGTDTQYF. The CDR3 DNA reads as TGCAGCGCGGACAGGGGAACAGATACGCAGTATTTT.

This clonotype was counted between two and nine times. V usage is TRBV19 and J usage is TRBJ1-3; 7 bases line up with TRBD1. The CDR3 spans 18 residues. V lost 2 bases to trimming and J lost 0 bases; unmatched junction nucleotides: 10. CDR1 LNHDA and CDR2 SQIVND come from the germline V gene (reference sequence). The CDR3 region has the DNA TGTGCCAGTAGTATATTAGGACAGGAGTGGAGCTCTGGAAACACCATATATTTT. As protein: CASSILGQEWSSGNTIYF.

This clonotype was picked up many times. The J gene is TRBJ2-4, the V gene TRBV11-2, with D possibly being TRBD2 (6 bases). The germline gives CDR1 SGHAT, CDR2 FQNNGV. V lost 4 bases and J lost 8, with 9 bases in between. The CDR3 is 12 amino acids. CDR3: CASSSSGDIQYF. In nucleotides, the CDR3 is TGTGCCAGCAGCTCCTCGGGGGACATTCAGTACTTC.

This clonotype was observed at least ten times. The junction and the germline gene differ at one end; a read error may be behind it. CDR3: CASGDPGQLLYGYTF. The DNA of the CDR3 is TGCGCCAGCGGTGACCCGGGACAGCTCCTCTATGGCTACACCTTC. The chain is built from TRBV6-1 and TRBJ1-2, with TRBD1 identical over 7 bases. Germline V gene sequence: CDR1 MNHNS, CDR2 SASEGT. This CDR3 is 15 amino acids long.

This clonotype appeared many times. This chain connects TRBV6-1 to TRBJ2-1, with 9 bases fitting TRBD1. V was pared by 6 bases and J by 15 bases, with 9 bases of the junction left unmatched. This CDR3 has 12 residues. Germline CDR1 reads MNHNS; CDR2 reads SASEGT. The CDR3 loop is CASRLGQGDGFF. Here the CDR3 DNA reads TGTGCCAGCAGACTGGGACAGGGAGACGGGTTCTTC.

As regards this clonotype: A much more abundant neighbour one base away suggests this may be a read error. The chain carries TRBV6-2 or TRBV6-3 and TRBJ1-1; D unresolved. The CDR3 spans 16 residues. CDR1 is MNHEY, CDR2 SVGEGT, per germline. Trimming pared 6 bases from V and 5 bases from J, leaving 22 bases between. CDR3 in amino acids: CASSPAEAFIGTEAFF. In DNA form, the CDR3 reads TGTGCCAGCAGCCCCGCGGAGGCCTTCATAGGGACTGAAGCTTTCTTT.

This clonotype was seen ten or more times. The chain is built from TRBV25-1 and TRBJ2-1; perhaps TRBD1 as D (6 bases). Per the germline V gene, CDR1 is MGHDK and CDR2 is SYGVNS. The CDR3 loop spans 14 amino acids. V was clipped by 2 bases and J by 7 bases, with 12 bases between them. CDR3 region: CASSEPDSRNEQFF. For the CDR3, the DNA is TGTGCCAGCAGTGAACCGGACAGCCGGAATGAGCAGTTCTTC.